This T cell receptor (beta chain) was documented in a study of regulatory T cells in long-lasting Graves disease. CDR3 length: 14 residues. Germline lookup yields CDR1 MDHEN and CDR2 SYDVKM. The V and J ends lost 7 bases and 2 bases respectively, with 11 bases between them. The time point was: persistent/refractory GD, antithyroid drugs over 5 years with positive TRAb. After RNA was extracted from PBMCs, the TCR library was made from it. A peripheral blood sample, around 8.6 milliliters in volume, was drawn into EDTA tubes. iRepertoire HTBI primers and Arm-PCR of CDR3 regions built TCR beta libraries. TCRdb recomputed calls from the multiplex PCR reads with MiXCR, one row per CDR3 protein. The data show about 340,000 distinct CDR3 sequences, around a fifth seen once. Ten or more counts support this clonotype.

The genes are TRBV28 and TRBJ1-4; D is perhaps TRBD1 (5 bases). The receptor comes from a female donor with Graves disease. The sequences come from peripheral blood mononuclear cells (PBMCs), collected when the disease was refractory, from a patient treated with antithyroid drugs. The CDR3 nucleotides read TGTGCCAGCATCCTGGGGGGGACTAATGAAAAACTGTTTTTT. Translated: CASILGGTNEKLFF. Using reference TRBV28 and TRBJ1-4 for the parts outside the CDR3, the full variable domain is DVKVTQSSRYLVKRTGEKVFLECVQDMDHENMFWYRQDPGLGLRLIYFSYDVKMKEKGDIPEGYSVSREKKERFSLILESASTNQTSMYLCASILGGTNEKLFFGSGTQLSVL.